The 2 T cell receptor beta chains reported below all come from one sample, sequenced in a study of blood T cell repertoires in COVID-19. The protocol was immunoSEQ multiplex PCR, while the TCRdb copy is restricted to in-frame clones and leaves out a portion. Of some 150,000 clones in the sample, 84% were seen once. The sequenced material came from peripheral blood. These receptors came from a human donor in a cohort sampled during active COVID-19.

This chain links TRBV5-1 with TRBJ2-5; maybe TRBD1 (5 bases). Germline V gene data show CDR1 as SGHRS and CDR2 as YFSETQ. The ends were cut back, 5 bases at V and 5 bases at J, with 13 bases in the middle. This CDR3 region has 13 residues. The CDR3 here is CASRGQPRETQYF. CDR3 in DNA: TGCGCCAGCAGGGGGCAGCCGAGGGAGACCCAGTACTTC.

The chain recombines TRBV6-1 with TRBJ1-3; possibly TRBD1 for D (6 bases). The CDR3 runs 16 residues. The V gene lost 0 bases and the J gene lost 0 bases, with 9 bases spanning the gap. Germline-derived CDR1 and CDR2 are MNHNS and SASEGT. The CDR3 DNA reads as TGTGCCAGCAGTGAAGCTTTGGACAGCTCTGGAAACACCATATATTTT. This encodes CASSEALDSSGNTIYF.